This note documents a single TCR beta chain sequence. Its antigen is unidentified. This record comes from a study of Ad26.COV2.S vaccination and SARS-CoV-2 variants. Study at large: Ad26.COV2.S shots went into the muscle once or twice, 56 days apart.

Sequencing was performed with immunoSEQ multiplex PCR; in TCRdb, only in-frame clones are kept and a portion is missing. The repertoire holds 510,000 or so clones, with 70% to 90% as singletons. Study results and limitations: Relative to placebo recipients, vaccine recipients exhibited elevated spike-specific TCR breadth.

Treatment of the sample: some 20 received Ad26.COV2.S at low or high dose, single or two shots; about 5 received placebo; per-sample allocation not given. Each sample was drawn 63 days after the first injection (of vaccine or placebo). It was an adult aged 18-55 years in Boston who was the donor. Its platform was an Ad26 vector, and its expressed antigen was Wuhan-strain SARS-CoV-2 spike. The germline V and J ends were trimmed by 3 bases and 2 bases, with 12 bases remaining between them. Germline lookup yields CDR1 SGHDT and CDR2 YYEEEE. The CDR3 spans 15 residues. This receptor was obtained from a person between 18 and 65 years old who received the Ad26.COV2.S COVID-19 vaccine or a placebo. The material sequenced was peripheral blood, taken in a trial of Ad26.COV2.S vaccine versus placebo. The rearrangement joins TRBV5-6 to TRBJ1-3; possibly TRBD1 for D (6 bases). CDR3 DNA: TGTGCCAGCAGCTCGCTACAGGGTACTGGAAACACCATATATTTT. Amino acids: CASSSLQGTGNTIYF.